Presented here are 27 T cell receptor beta chains from one specimen sequenced in a study of human T cells and chemical hapten exposure. From the RACE reads, TCRdb called clonotypes with MiXCR, one entry per CDR3 protein. The repertoire has more than 80,000 distinct CDR3 sequences, about 10% of them found once; the top ten carry about 3.1%. Time point reported: pre-sensitization, week 0. Noted treatment: therapeutic diphenylcyclopropenone sensitization with weekly scalp DPC. Sequenced material: whole blood, taken in connection with sensitization to the hapten diphenylcyclopropenone (DPC). These receptor sequences come from a woman aged 55-70 years with alopecia areata. Some clones in this sample may be carry-over from other donors' samples.

This clonotype was counted ten times or more. The chain uses TRBV19 and TRBJ2-3, with 13 bases that match TRBD2. The length of the CDR3 is 17 residues. CDR1 is LNHDA and CDR2 is SQIVND in the germline V gene (reference sequence). The trim removed 6 bases at V and 0 bases at J, leaving 6 bases unmatched. The chain's CDR3 is CASRSGGLAGSTDTQYF. The CDR3 bases are TGTGCCAGTAGATCGGGGGGACTAGCGGGGAGCACAGATACGCAGTATTTT.

This clonotype turned up a few times. The chain links TRBV2 to TRBJ2-1, with a tentative D call TRBD2 (7 bases). Trimming cost V 1 base and J 3 bases, with 13 bases left between them. The CDR3 runs 16 residues. Germline V gene sequence: CDR1 SNHLY, CDR2 FYNNEI. In DNA form, the CDR3 reads TGTGCCAGCAGTGAAGATCCGGGGGGCTTCTACAATGAGCAGTTCTTC. Translating it yields CASSEDPGGFYNEQFF.

This clonotype was detected many times. V is TRBV11-2 and J is TRBJ2-7; 7 bases match TRBD1. After removal of 6 bases from V and 2 bases from J, the junction contained 4 bases not matched to a gene. The germline gives CDR1 SGHAT, CDR2 FQNNGV. The CDR3 consists of 13 residues. The CDR3 DNA reads as TGTGCCAGCAGGAAAGGACAGGCCTACGAGCAGTACTTC. It specifies CASRKGQAYEQYF.

This clonotype was observed a few times. The chain uses TRBV5-1 and TRBJ2-6, with D possibly matching TRBD1 (6 bases). Germline-derived CDR1 and CDR2 are SGHRS and YFSETQ. The length of the CDR3 is 15 residues. V gave up 0 bases and J gave up 4 bases, with 8 bases separating them. The CDR3 DNA sequence: TGCGCCAGCAGCTTGGTGGGGGCCGGGGCCAACGTCCTGACTTTC. Translated: CASSLVGAGANVLTF.

In nucleotides, the CDR3 is TGCGCCAGCAGCCAAGGGTGGACAGGCTCCTACAATGAGCAGTTCTTC. The encoded protein is CASSQGWTGSYNEQFF. This chain connects TRBV4-1 to TRBJ2-1, with TRBD1 identical over 7 bases. The germline CDR1 and CDR2 sequences are MGHRA and YSYEKL. The CDR3 runs 16 residues. Trimming took 1 base from V and 0 from J; bases not matched to a gene: 3.

To note about this clonotype: This sequence may be a read error, since a much larger clone differs from it by one base. The conserved phenylalanine or tryptophan is not found at the CDR3 terminus, so this likely reflects a read error. The DNA is omitted, as the CDR3 cannot be located on it reliably, and the CDR3 follows TCRdb's listing. V usage is TRBV21-1 and J usage is TRBJ1-6. TRBV21-1 is assigned pseudogene status. The CDR3 region is 17 residues in length, termini included. CDR3 amino acids: CASSKVIRVSRNSPLHL.

In its sample, this clonotype was seen a few times. This chain joins TRBV19 and TRBJ1-4, with 7 bases lining up with TRBD1. The trim removed 4 bases at V and 8 bases at J, leaving 10 bases unmatched. CDR3 size: 15 residues. CDR1 and CDR2 (germline): LNHDA, SQIVND (reference sequence). The CDR3 loop reads CASSTSDRAREKLFF. The CDR3 DNA follows: TGTGCCAGTAGTACATCCGACAGGGCACGCGAAAAACTGTTTTTT.

Ten or more counts support this clonotype. The V gene is TRBV18, the J gene TRBJ2-1; D is unresolved. Germline V gives CDR1 KGHSH, CDR2 LQKENI. The V end lost 0 bases, the J end lost 7 bases, and 16 bases lay between the germline ends. The CDR3 has 16 amino acids. CDR3 sequence: CASSPPGFSSENEQFF. The DNA of the CDR3 is TGTGCCAGCTCACCACCGGGGTTTTCGTCTGAGAATGAGCAGTTCTTC.

This CDR3 reads CSVAGTANTGELFF. The CDR3, as DNA: TGCAGCGTTGCTGGGACAGCGAACACCGGGGAGCTGTTTTTT. The chain carries TRBV29-1 and TRBJ2-2, with 7 bases aligning to TRBD1. From germline, CDR1 is SQVTM and CDR2 ANQGSEA. CDR3 length equals 14 residues. The J segment lost 0 bases and the V segment lost 4 bases, leaving 2 bases of the junction unmatched.

This clonotype occurred a few times. The chain recombines TRBV5-1 with TRBJ2-1; TRBD1 matches at 9 bases. The CDR3 totals 17 residues. The V and J ends lost 9 bases and 7 bases, in that order; junction bases with no gene match: 20. Germline assignment: CDR1 SGHRS and CDR2 YFSETQ. In DNA, the CDR3 is TGCGCCAACGATAAGGGGCTAGGACAGGGGAATACAAATGAGCAGTTCTTC. Translation gives CANDKGLGQGNTNEQFF. Full variable domain (outside the CDR3, taken from reference TRBV5-1 and TRBJ2-1): KAGVTQTPRYLIKTRGQQVTLSCSPISGHRSVSWYQQTPGQGLQFLFEYFSETQRNKGNFPGRFSGRQFSNSRSEMNVSTLELGDSALYLCANDKGLGQGNTNEQFFGPGTRLTVL.

DNA of the CDR3: TGCGCCAGCAGGAAGGTAGATAGCACAGATACGCAGTATTTT. This translates into CASRKVDSTDTQYF. This chain connects TRBV5-1 to TRBJ2-3, with D unclear. Trimming cost V 5 bases and J 0 bases, with 10 bases left between them. The V gene's germline CDR1 is SGHRS and CDR2 YFSETQ. The CDR3 runs to 14 residues.

This clonotype came up many times. The CDR3 loop reads CASSLGTFGAKTF. The CDR3 coding sequence is TGTGCCAGCAGCTTAGGCACATTTGGGGCTAAGACCTTC. The rearrangement joins TRBV7-6 to TRBJ1-2; a weak D match, TRBD1 (5 bases). Germline CDR1 is SGHVS and CDR2 is FNYEAQ. The CDR3 is made up of 13 amino acids. Trimming removed 1 base from V and 14 bases from J, with 17 bases in between.

This clonotype was seen a handful of times. V and J are TRBV18 and TRBJ2-7; TRBD1 aligns across 10 bases. This CDR3 spans 15 amino acids. Germline values: CDR1 KGHSH, CDR2 LQKENI. The V gene end was trimmed by 3 bases and the J gene end by 4 bases; junction bases not matched to a gene: 6. The CDR3, as DNA: TGTGCCAGCTCACCCGGGGACAGGGGTCCGTACGAGCAGTACTTC. Protein: CASSPGDRGPYEQYF. Complete variable domain (other parts from reference TRBV18 and TRBJ2-7): NAGVMQNPRHLVRRRGQEARLRCSPMKGHSHVYWYRQLPEEGLKFMVYLQKENIIDESGMPKERFSAEFPKEGPSILRIQQVVRGDSAAYFCASSPGDRGPYEQYFGPGTRLTVT.

The table lists this clonotype with many counts. The rearrangement uses TRBV20-1 and TRBJ2-7; D possibly uses TRBD1 or TRBD2 (5 bases each). CDR3 size: 15 residues. Germline CDR1 reads DFQATT; CDR2 reads SNEGSKA (reference sequence). Trimming stripped 0 bases from V and 5 bases from J, with 17 bases between. CDR3 protein: CSARDSAGRRDEQYF. The CDR3 DNA follows: TGCAGTGCTAGAGATTCGGCAGGGAGACGGGACGAGCAGTACTTC.

The DNA of the CDR3 is TGTGCCAGTAGCGGGGGGGCAGGAGAGACCCAGTACTTC. It specifies CASSGGAGETQYF. The genes are TRBV10-3 and TRBJ2-5; 11 bases align to TRBD2. From germline, CDR1 is ENHRY and CDR2 SYGVKD. The V and J ends lost 10 bases and 4 bases, in that order; junction bases with no gene match: 5. The CDR3 has 13 amino acids.

V gene TRBV20-1 combines with J gene TRBJ1-4; TRBD1 matches at 8 bases. The CDR3 contains 14 residues. The germline V gene encodes CDR1 DFQATT and CDR2 SNEGSKA (reference sequence). J gave up 3 bases and V 5 bases, and 5 bases lay outside the gene matches. CDR3 in amino acids: CSAGQGTSNEKLFF. The CDR3 DNA is TGCAGTGCTGGACAGGGAACATCTAATGAAAAACTGTTTTTT.

In this sample, this clonotype turned up many times. The chain joins TRBV3-1 to TRBJ2-7, with TRBD1 matching 9 bases. The CDR3 is 17 amino acids. Per germline, CDR1 LGHDT and CDR2 YNNKEL (reference sequence). V was pared by 0 bases and J by 4 bases, with 10 bases of the junction left unmatched. CDR3 in amino acids: CASSQEGTGIGPYEQYF. CDR3 coding DNA: TGTGCCAGCAGCCAAGAGGGGACAGGGATCGGGCCGTACGAGCAGTACTTC.

The chain employs TRBV2 and TRBJ2-2; the match to TRBD2 covers 8 bases. The V gene's germline CDR1 is SNHLY and CDR2 FYNNEI. CDR3 length: 15 residues. J was trimmed by 3 bases and V by 6 bases; bases with no gene match: 6. CDR3 DNA sequence: TGTGCCAGCAGAGCACTAGCGGCGGACACCGGGGAGCTGTTTTTT. It codes for CASRALAADTGELFF.

This clonotype was seen at least ten times. The rearrangement links TRBV29-1 to TRBJ2-7; 10 bases match TRBD1. Per germline, CDR1 SQVTM and CDR2 ANQGSEA. V trimming: 2 bases; J trimming: 4 bases; junction bases outside the gene matches: 14. This CDR3 spans 17 amino acids. The CDR3 loop reads CSVESETGGPRGYEQYF. CDR3 bases: TGCAGCGTTGAATCGGAGACAGGGGGCCCGCGGGGGTACGAGCAGTACTTC.

This clonotype turned up a few times. The CDR3 loop is CASSQDGGKGYKQYF. CDR3 DNA: TGTGCCAGCAGCCAAGATGGGGGCAAGGGTTACAAGCAGTACTTC. This sequence joins TRBV3-1 and TRBJ2-7; tentative D call: TRBD1 (6 bases). Trimming left V 0 bases short and J 8 bases short, with 17 bases between. Germline CDR1 is LGHDT and CDR2 is YNNKEL (reference sequence). This CDR3 spans 15 amino acids.

There are a few counts of this clonotype. One junction end does not reproduce the germline sequence, and a read error may be involved. The J gene is TRBJ2-7, the V gene TRBV6-5; TRBD1 matches at 7 bases. The germline gives CDR1 MNHEY, CDR2 SVGAGI. This CDR3 is 13 amino acids long. This chain's CDR3 is CASSPSQGRRANF. The CDR3 DNA sequence: TGTGCCAGCAGTCCCTCACAGGGGCGTCGGGCTAACTTC.

This clonotype was seen only a few times. The CDR3 here is CATSDGALDTQYF. DNA for the CDR3: TGTGCCACCAGTGATGGGGCCCTAGATACGCAGTATTTT. The gene calls are TRBV24-1 and TRBJ2-3; D might be TRBD1 (5 bases). The V end lost 3 bases, the J end lost 5 bases, and 8 bases lay between the germline ends. The CDR3 spans 13 residues. Germline CDR1 and CDR2: KGHDR and SFDVKD.

CDR3 coding DNA: TGTGCCAGCAGCTTTCAACAGGGACCCAAACTGTTTTTT. Protein product: CASSFQQGPKLFF. The chain uses TRBV11-2 and TRBJ1-4, with D possibly TRBD1 on 6 matching bases. This CDR3 is 13 amino acids long. Germline lookup yields CDR1 SGHAT and CDR2 FQNNGV. The V end lost 3 bases, the J end lost 11 bases, and 13 bases lay between the germline ends.

The chain has TRBV7-9 and TRBJ2-3; D unclear. The CDR3 has 15 residues. In germline, CDR1 is SEHNR, CDR2 FQNEAQ (reference sequence). The V end lost 5 bases, the J end lost 0 bases, and 12 bases lay between the germline ends. CDR3: CASSPRGISTDTQYF. As DNA, the CDR3 is TGTGCCAGCAGCCCTCGAGGTATTAGCACAGATACGCAGTATTTT.

The DNA for the CDR3 is TGTGCCTGCACCTCCCGCCAACGATCTAACTATGGCTACACCTTC. Translated, it gives CACTSRQRSNYGYTF. V usage is TRBV30 and J usage is TRBJ1-2; unclear D gene. Germline CDR1 reads GTSNPN; CDR2 reads SVGIG (reference sequence). This CDR3 contains 15 residues. The V end was cut by 6 bases, the J end by 0 bases, with 17 bases between.

This rearrangement joins TRBV9 to TRBJ1-4, with 7 bases aligning to TRBD1. This CDR3 contains 15 residues. CDR1 is SGDLS, CDR2 YYNGEE, per germline. The J segment lost 7 bases and the V segment lost 3 bases, leaving 9 bases of the junction unmatched. The CDR3 DNA follows: TGTGCCAGCAGCGGATACGGGACAGAACGTGAAAAACTGTTTTTT. It codes for CASSGYGTEREKLFF.

This clonotype was detected ten times or more. J is TRBJ1-2 and V is TRBV7-9; D is unresolved. The CDR3 length is 12 residues. Trimming pared 0 bases from V and 5 bases from J, leaving 4 bases between. Germline V CDR1 and CDR2: SEHNR, FQNEAQ (reference sequence). The CDR3, as DNA: TGTGCCAGCAGCTTAGCTGGGTATGGCTACACCTTC. Its protein is CASSLAGYGYTF.